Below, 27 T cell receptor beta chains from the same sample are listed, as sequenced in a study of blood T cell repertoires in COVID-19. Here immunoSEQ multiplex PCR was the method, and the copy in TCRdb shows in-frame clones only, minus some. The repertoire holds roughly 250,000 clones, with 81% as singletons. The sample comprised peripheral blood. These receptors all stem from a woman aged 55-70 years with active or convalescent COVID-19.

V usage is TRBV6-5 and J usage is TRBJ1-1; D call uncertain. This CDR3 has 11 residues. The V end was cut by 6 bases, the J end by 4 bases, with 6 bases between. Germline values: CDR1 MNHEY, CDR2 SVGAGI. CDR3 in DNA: TGTGCCAGCAGGGGAGGCACTGAAGCTTTCTTT. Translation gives CASRGGTEAFF.

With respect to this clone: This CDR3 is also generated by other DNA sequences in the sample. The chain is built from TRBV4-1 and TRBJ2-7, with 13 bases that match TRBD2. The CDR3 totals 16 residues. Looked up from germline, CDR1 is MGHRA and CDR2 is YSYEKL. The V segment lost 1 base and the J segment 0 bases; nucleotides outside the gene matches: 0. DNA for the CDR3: TGCGCCAGCAGCCAAGGGACTAGCGGGGGCTCCTACGAGCAGTACTTC. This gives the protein CASSQGTSGGSYEQYF.

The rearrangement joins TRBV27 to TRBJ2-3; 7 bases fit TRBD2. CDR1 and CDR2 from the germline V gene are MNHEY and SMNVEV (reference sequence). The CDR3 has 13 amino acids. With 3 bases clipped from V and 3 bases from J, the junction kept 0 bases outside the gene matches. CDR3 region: CASSFGGTDTQYF. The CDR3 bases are TGTGCCAGCAGTTTCGGGGGGACAGATACGCAGTATTTT.

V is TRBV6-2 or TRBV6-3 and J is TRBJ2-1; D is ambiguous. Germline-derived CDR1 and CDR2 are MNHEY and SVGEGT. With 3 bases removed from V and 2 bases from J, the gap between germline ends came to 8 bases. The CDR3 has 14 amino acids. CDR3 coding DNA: TGTGCCAGCAGTTATGGTAGCCCCTACAATGAGCAGTTCTTC. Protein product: CASSYGSPYNEQFF.

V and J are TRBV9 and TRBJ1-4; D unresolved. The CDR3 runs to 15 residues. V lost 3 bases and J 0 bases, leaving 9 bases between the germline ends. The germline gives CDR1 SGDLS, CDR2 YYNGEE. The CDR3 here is CASSAYASTNEKLFF. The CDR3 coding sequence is TGTGCCAGCAGCGCCTACGCTTCAACTAATGAAAAACTGTTTTTT.

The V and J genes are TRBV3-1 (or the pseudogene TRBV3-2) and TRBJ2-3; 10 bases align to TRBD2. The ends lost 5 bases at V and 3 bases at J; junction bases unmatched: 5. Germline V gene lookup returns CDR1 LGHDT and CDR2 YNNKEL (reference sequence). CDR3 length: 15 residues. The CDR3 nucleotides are TGTGCCAGCAGCGACACTAGCGGGGAGACAGATACGCAGTATTTT. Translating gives CASSDTSGETDTQYF.

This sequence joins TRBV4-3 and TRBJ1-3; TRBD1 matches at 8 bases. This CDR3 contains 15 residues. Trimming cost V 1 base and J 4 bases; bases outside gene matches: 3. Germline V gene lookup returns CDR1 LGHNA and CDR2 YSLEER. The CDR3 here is CASSQAGGGGNTIYF. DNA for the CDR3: TGCGCCAGCAGCCAAGCAGGGGGCGGCGGAAACACCATATATTTT.

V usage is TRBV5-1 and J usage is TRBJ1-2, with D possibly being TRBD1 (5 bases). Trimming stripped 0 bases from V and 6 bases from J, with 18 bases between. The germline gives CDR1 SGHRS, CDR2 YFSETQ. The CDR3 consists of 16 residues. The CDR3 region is CASSLAGGRRGNGYTF. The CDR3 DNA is TGCGCCAGCAGCTTGGCCGGGGGTAGGCGGGGGAATGGCTACACCTTC.

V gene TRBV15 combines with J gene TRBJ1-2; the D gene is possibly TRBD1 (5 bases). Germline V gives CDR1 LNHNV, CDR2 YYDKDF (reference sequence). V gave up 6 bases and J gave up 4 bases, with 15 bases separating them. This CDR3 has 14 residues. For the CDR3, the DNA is TGTGCCACCAGGCCGGACACGAGTAGCTATGGCTACACCTTC. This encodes CATRPDTSSYGYTF.

CDR3 sequence (DNA): TGTGCCACCAGCAGAGATCAGGGCTTTGGTGGATCGGGCTACACCTTC. It translates to CATSRDQGFGGSGYTF. The J gene is TRBJ1-2, the V gene TRBV15; possible D gene TRBD1, 5 bases. Trimming pared 0 bases from V and 8 bases from J, leaving 19 bases between. CDR3 length equals 16 residues. Germline CDR1 reads LNHNV; CDR2 reads YYDKDF (reference sequence).

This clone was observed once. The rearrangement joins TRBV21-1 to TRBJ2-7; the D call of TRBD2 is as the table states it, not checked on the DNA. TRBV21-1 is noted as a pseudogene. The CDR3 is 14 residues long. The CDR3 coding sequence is TGTGCCAGCAGCTTTTCTAAAACCTCCTACGAGCAGTACTTC. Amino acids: CASSFSKTSYEQYF.

This chain's CDR3 is CASNRWTSEAFF. CDR3 sequence (DNA): TGTGCCAGCAACAGGTGGACCTCTGAAGCTTTCTTT. This sequence joins TRBV2 and TRBJ1-1; tentatively, D is TRBD1 (5 bases). Germline CDR1 reads SNHLY; CDR2 reads FYNNEI. Trimming took off 7 bases at V and 6 bases at J, with 12 bases between the two ends. There are 12 residues in the CDR3.

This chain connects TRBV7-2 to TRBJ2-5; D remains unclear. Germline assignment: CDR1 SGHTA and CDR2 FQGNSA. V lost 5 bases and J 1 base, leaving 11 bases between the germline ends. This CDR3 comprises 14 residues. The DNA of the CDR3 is TGTGCCAGCAGCCCTCGACGGGTCCAAGAGACCCAGTACTTC. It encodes CASSPRRVQETQYF.

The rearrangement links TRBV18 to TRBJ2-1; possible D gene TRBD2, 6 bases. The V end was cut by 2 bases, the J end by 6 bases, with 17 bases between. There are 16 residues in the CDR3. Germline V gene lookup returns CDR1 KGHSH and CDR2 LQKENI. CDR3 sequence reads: CASSPGTSIVFNEQFF. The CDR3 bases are TGTGCCAGCTCACCAGGTACTAGCATTGTATTCAATGAGCAGTTCTTC. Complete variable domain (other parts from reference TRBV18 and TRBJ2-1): NAGVMQNPRHLVRRRGQEARLRCSPMKGHSHVYWYRQLPEEGLKFMVYLQKENIIDESGMPKERFSAEFPKEGPSILRIQQVVRGDSAAYFCASSPGTSIVFNEQFFGPGTRLTVL.

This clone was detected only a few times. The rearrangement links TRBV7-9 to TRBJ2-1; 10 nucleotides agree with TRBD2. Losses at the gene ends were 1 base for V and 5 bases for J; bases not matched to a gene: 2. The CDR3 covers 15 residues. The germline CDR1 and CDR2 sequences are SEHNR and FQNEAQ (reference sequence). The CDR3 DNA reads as TGTGCCAGCAGCTTAGTAGCGGGGGGAGACAATGAGCAGTTCTTC. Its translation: CASSLVAGGDNEQFF. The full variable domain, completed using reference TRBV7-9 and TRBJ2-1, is DTGVSQNPRHKITKRGQNVTFRCDPISEHNRLYWYRQTLGQGPEFLTYFQNEAQLEKSRLLSDRFSAERPKGSFSTLEIQRTEQGDSAMYLCASSLVAGGDNEQFFGPGTRLTVL.

The CDR3 DNA reads as TGTGCCAGCAGCTTTTCGGGGGGGACTTACGAGCAGTACTTC. The encoded protein is CASSFSGGTYEQYF. The genes are TRBV7-9 and TRBJ2-7; 8 positions match TRBD2. CDR1 and CDR2 from the germline V gene are SEHNR and FQNEAQ (reference sequence). The junction had 5 bases not matched to a gene; V was cut back by 3 bases and J by 4 bases. The CDR3 consists of 14 residues.

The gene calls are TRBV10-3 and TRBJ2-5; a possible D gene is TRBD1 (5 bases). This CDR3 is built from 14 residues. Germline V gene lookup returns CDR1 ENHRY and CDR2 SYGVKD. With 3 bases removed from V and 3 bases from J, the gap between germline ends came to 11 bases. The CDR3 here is CAISDGAAKETQYF. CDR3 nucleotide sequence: TGTGCCATCAGTGATGGGGCTGCCAAAGAGACCCAGTACTTC.

The CDR3 DNA reads TGTGCCAGCAGTTACCCCGGACTAGCGGGCTACAATGAGCAGTTCTTC. The encoded protein is CASSYPGLAGYNEQFF. The chain recombines TRBV6-2 or TRBV6-3 with TRBJ2-1; TRBD2 matches at 11 bases. V lost 2 bases to trimming and J lost 3 bases; unmatched junction nucleotides: 3. The germline V gene encodes CDR1 MNHEY and CDR2 SVGEGT. The CDR3 is 16 amino acids.

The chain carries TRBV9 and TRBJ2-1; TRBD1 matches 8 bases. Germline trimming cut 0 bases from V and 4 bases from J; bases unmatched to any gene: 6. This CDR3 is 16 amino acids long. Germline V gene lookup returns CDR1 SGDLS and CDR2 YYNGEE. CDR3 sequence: CASSVAPDREYNEQFF. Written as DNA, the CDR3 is TGTGCCAGCAGCGTAGCACCGGACAGGGAGTACAATGAGCAGTTCTTC.

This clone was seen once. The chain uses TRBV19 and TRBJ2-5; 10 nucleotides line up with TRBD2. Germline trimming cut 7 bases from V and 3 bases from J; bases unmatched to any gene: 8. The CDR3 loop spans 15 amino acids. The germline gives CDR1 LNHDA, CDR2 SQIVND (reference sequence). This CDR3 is CASTASGSFEETQYF. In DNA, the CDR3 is TGTGCCAGTACCGCTAGCGGGAGTTTCGAAGAGACCCAGTACTTC.

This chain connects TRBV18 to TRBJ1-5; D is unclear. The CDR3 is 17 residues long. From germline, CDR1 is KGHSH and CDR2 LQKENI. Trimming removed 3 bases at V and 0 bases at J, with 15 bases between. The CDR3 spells CASSPRSQFDSNQPQHF. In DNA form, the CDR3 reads TGTGCCAGCTCACCCAGGTCACAATTCGATAGCAATCAGCCCCAGCATTTT.

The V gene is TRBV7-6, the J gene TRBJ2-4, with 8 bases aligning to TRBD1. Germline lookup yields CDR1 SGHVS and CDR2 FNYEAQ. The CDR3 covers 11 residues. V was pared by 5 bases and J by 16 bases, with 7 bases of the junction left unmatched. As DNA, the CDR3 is TGTGCCAGCAGCGGGGCAGGGGGCTTATACTTC. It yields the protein CASSGAGGLYF.

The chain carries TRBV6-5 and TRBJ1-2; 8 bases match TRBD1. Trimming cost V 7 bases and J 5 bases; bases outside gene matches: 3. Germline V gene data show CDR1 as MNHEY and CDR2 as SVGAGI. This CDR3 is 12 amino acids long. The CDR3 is CASTDRVYGYTF. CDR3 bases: TGTGCCAGCACGGACAGGGTGTATGGCTACACCTTC.

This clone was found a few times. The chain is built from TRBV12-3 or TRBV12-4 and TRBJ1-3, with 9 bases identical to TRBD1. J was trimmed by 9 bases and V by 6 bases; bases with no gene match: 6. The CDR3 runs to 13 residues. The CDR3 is CASRLTGGSTIYF. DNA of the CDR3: TGTGCCAGCAGATTGACAGGGGGATCCACCATATATTTT.

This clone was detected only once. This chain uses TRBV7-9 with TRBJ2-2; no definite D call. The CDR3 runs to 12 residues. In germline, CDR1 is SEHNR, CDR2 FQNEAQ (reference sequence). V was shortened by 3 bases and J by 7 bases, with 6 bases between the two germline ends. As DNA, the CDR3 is TGTGCCAGCAGCTTGTCTTACGGGGAGCTGTTTTTT. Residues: CASSLSYGELFF. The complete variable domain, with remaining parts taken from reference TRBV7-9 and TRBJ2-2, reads DTGVSQNPRHKITKRGQNVTFRCDPISEHNRLYWYRQTLGQGPEFLTYFQNEAQLEKSRLLSDRFSAERPKGSFSTLEIQRTEQGDSAMYLCASSLSYGELFFGEGSRLTVL.

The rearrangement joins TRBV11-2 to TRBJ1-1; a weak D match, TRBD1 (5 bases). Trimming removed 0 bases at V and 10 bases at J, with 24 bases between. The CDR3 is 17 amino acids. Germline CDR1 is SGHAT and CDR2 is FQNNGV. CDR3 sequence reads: CASSLDPSAAGTVGAFF. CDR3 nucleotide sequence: TGTGCCAGCAGCTTAGATCCATCCGCAGCAGGGACTGTTGGAGCTTTCTTT.

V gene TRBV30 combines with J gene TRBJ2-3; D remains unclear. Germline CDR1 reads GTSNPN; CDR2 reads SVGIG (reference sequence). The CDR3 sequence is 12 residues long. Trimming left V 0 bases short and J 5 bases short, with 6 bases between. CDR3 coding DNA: TGTGCCTGGAGTGTACGGGTAGATACGCAGTATTTT. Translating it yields CAWSVRVDTQYF.